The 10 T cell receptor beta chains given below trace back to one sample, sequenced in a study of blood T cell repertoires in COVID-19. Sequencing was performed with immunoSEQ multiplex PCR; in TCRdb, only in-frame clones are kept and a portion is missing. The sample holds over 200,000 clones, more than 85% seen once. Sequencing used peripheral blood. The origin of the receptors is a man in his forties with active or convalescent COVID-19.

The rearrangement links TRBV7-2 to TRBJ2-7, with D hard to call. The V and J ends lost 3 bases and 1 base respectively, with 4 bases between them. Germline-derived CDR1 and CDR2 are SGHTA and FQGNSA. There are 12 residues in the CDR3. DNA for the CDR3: TGTGCCAGCAGCTTTCGGTCCTACGAGCAGTACTTC. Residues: CASSFRSYEQYF. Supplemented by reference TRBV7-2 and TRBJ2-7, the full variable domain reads GAGVSQSPSNKVTEKGKDVELRCDPISGHTALYWYRQSLGQGLEFLIYFQGNSAPDKSGLPSDRFSAERTGGSVSTLTIQRTQQEDSAVYLCASSFRSYEQYFGPGTRLTVT.

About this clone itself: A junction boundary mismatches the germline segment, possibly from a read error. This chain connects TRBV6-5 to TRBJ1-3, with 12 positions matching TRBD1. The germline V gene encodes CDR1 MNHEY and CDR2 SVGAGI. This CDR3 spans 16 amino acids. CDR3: CASSFGTGGSRNTIYF. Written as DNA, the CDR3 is TGTGCCAGCAGTTTCGGGACAGGGGGCTCTCGAAACACCATATATTTT.

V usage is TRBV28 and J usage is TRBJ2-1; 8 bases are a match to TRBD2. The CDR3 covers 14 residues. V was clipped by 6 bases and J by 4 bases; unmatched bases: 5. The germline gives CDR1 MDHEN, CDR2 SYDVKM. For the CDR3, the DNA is TGTGCCAGCAGGCTAGCGGGCAGATACAATGAGCAGTTCTTC. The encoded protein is CASRLAGRYNEQFF.

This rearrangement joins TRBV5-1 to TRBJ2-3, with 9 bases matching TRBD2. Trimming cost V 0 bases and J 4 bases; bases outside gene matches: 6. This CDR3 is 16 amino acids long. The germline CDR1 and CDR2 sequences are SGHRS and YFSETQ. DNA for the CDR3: TGCGCCAGCAGCTTGGCCGGCGGGAGGGCCTCAGATACGCAGTATTTT. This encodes CASSLAGGRASDTQYF. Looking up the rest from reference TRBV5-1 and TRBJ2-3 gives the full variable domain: KAGVTQTPRYLIKTRGQQVTLSCSPISGHRSVSWYQQTPGQGLQFLFEYFSETQRNKGNFPGRFSGRQFSNSRSEMNVSTLELGDSALYLCASSLAGGRASDTQYFGPGTRLTVL.

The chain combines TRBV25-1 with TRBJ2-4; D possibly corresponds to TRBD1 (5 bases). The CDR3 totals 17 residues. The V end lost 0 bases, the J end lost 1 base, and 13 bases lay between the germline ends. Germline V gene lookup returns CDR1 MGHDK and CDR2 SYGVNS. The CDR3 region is CASSEYQAGLAKNIQYF. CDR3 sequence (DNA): TGTGCCAGCAGTGAATATCAGGCAGGGCTGGCCAAAAACATTCAGTACTTC.

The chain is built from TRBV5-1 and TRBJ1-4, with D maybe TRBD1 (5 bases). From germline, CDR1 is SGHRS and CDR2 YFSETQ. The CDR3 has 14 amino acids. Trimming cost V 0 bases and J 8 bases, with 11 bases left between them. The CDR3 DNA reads TGCGCCAGCAGCTTGGGCCAGGGCGCGGAAAAACTGTTTTTT. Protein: CASSLGQGAEKLFF.

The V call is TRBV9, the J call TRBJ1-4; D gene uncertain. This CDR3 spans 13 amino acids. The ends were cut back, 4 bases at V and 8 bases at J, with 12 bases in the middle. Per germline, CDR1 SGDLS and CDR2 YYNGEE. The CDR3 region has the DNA TGTGCCAGCAGCCCGAGCGCTGGGGAAAAACTGTTTTTT. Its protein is CASSPSAGEKLFF. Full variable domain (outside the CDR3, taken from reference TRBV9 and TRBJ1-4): DSGVTQTPKHLITATGQRVTLRCSPRSGDLSVYWYQQSLDQGLQFLIQYYNGEERAKGNILERFSAQQFPDLHSELNLSSLELGDSALYFCASSPSAGEKLFFGSGTQLSVL.

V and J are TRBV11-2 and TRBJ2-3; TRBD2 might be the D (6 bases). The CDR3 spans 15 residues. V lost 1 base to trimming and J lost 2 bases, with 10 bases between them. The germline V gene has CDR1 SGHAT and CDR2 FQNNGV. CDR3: CASSLALAHTDTQYF. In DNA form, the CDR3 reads TGTGCCAGCAGCTTAGCCCTAGCGCACACAGATACGCAGTATTTT.

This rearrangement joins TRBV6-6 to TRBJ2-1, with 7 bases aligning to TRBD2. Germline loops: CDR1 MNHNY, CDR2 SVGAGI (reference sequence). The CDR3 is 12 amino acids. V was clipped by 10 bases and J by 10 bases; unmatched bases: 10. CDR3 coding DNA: TGTGCCACCGGCGGGGGAGTCCGAGAGCAGTTCTTC. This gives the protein CATGGGVREQFF.

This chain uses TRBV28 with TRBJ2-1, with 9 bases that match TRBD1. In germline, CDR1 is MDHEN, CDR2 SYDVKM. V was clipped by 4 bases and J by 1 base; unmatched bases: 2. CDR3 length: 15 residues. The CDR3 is CASSSGTGSYNEQFF. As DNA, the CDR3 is TGTGCCAGCAGTTCCGGGACAGGGTCCTACAATGAGCAGTTCTTC.